Below are 29 T cell receptor beta chains sequenced from a single sample in a study of T cell changes during pregnancy in multiple sclerosis. Method: immunoSEQ multiplex PCR; TCRdb's copy keeps in-frame clones and lacks some. This table has roughly 40,000 clones, about 94% appearing once. The sample in question was peripheral blood, obtained in the third trimester of pregnancy. The receptors stem from a female donor with multiple sclerosis, enrolled in a pregnancy study.

This chain uses TRBV7-8 with TRBJ2-1; TRBD2 matches 9 bases. The CDR3 has 17 amino acids. Trimming at V came to 5 bases and at J to 8 bases, leaving 16 bases not matched to a gene. CDR1 is SGHVS and CDR2 is FQNEAQ in the germline V gene. The CDR3 nucleotides read TGTGCCAGCAGCAAAACGCTCGGGACTAGCTATGGCGATGAGCAGTTCTTC. This gives the protein CASSKTLGTSYGDEQFF.

The V and J genes are TRBV27 and TRBJ2-2; D remains ambiguous. The V and J ends lost 6 bases and 4 bases respectively, with 12 bases between them. The germline V gene has CDR1 MNHEY and CDR2 SMNVEV (reference sequence). The CDR3 is made up of 14 amino acids. The CDR3 loop is CASSPLGVTGELFF. The DNA of the CDR3 is TGTGCCAGCAGCCCACTCGGAGTCACCGGGGAGCTGTTTTTT.

This clone is a singleton in its sample. The chain links TRBV6-5 to TRBJ1-2, with 7 bases identical to TRBD1. Germline CDR1 is MNHEY and CDR2 is SVGAGI. Germline trimming cut 5 bases from V and 5 bases from J; bases unmatched to any gene: 5. The CDR3 is 13 residues long. The DNA for the CDR3 is TGTGCCAGCAGTGCCGGGACAGTGTATGGCTACACCTTC. As protein: CASSAGTVYGYTF.

The chain links TRBV20-1 to TRBJ2-4, with D unresolved. Germline V gives CDR1 DFQATT, CDR2 SNEGSKA (reference sequence). Trimming took off 2 bases at V and 4 bases at J, with 3 bases between the two ends. This CDR3 has 11 amino acids. This chain's CDR3 is CSARQKNIQYF. The CDR3 DNA sequence: TGCAGTGCTAGACAGAAAAACATTCAGTACTTC.

The chain is built from TRBV28 and TRBJ2-7, with 7 bases lining up with TRBD1. This CDR3 has 12 residues. Germline CDR1 reads MDHEN; CDR2 reads SYDVKM. The CDR3 bases are TGTGCGACACAGGGGAGAAAATACGAGCAGTACTTC. Residues: CATQGRKYEQYF. The complete variable domain, with remaining parts taken from reference TRBV28 and TRBJ2-7, reads DVKVTQSSRYLVKRTGEKVFLECVQDMDHENMFWYRQDPGLGLRLIYFSYDVKMKEKGDIPEGYSVSREKKERFSLILESASTNQTSMYLCATQGRKYEQYFGPGTRLTVT.

The chain uses TRBV6-6 and TRBJ1-1; 8 bases match TRBD1. Germline V gene sequence: CDR1 MNHNY, CDR2 SVGAGI (reference sequence). J was trimmed by 6 bases and V by 7 bases; bases with no gene match: 13. The CDR3 totals 15 residues. The CDR3 region is CASKRDQGALAEAFF. For the CDR3, the DNA is TGTGCCAGCAAAAGGGACCAGGGGGCGCTGGCTGAAGCTTTCTTT.

CDR3 coding DNA: TGTGCCAGCTCACGTCGGGAGGGTGATCAGCCCCAGCATTTT. Translation gives CASSRREGDQPQHF. This chain joins TRBV18 and TRBJ1-5; D unclear. With 4 bases removed from V and 5 bases from J, the gap between germline ends came to 12 bases. The CDR3 length is 14 residues. Germline-derived CDR1 and CDR2 are KGHSH and LQKENI.

The chain links TRBV7-2 to TRBJ1-2, with D maybe TRBD1 (5 bases). In germline, CDR1 is SGHTA, CDR2 FQGNSA. V shed 4 bases and J shed 6 bases, with 15 bases lying between them. The CDR3 runs to 14 residues. CDR3 in amino acids: CASSSTKDIDGYTF. The CDR3 coding sequence is TGTGCCAGCAGCTCCACCAAGGACATCGATGGCTACACCTTC.

The chain combines TRBV18 with TRBJ2-3; the D gene is possibly TRBD2 (6 bases). V lost 6 bases, J lost 3 bases, and 16 bases lay in between. The CDR3 is made up of 15 amino acids. Looked up from germline, CDR1 is KGHSH and CDR2 is LQKENI. CDR3 amino acids: CASSRLVGGTDTQYF. The CDR3 coding sequence is TGTGCCAGCTCCCGACTAGTGGGAGGTACAGATACGCAGTATTTT.

V is TRBV6-5 and J is TRBJ1-1, with TRBD1 as a possible D gene (6 bases). The CDR3 length is 13 residues. V shed 7 bases and J shed 7 bases, with 16 bases lying between them. Per germline, CDR1 MNHEY and CDR2 SVGAGI. The CDR3 sequence: CASTPRGAREAFF. CDR3 coding DNA: TGTGCCAGCACCCCACGGGGGGCGCGTGAAGCTTTCTTT.

CDR3 sequence (DNA): TGTGCCACCAGCAGAGGCCCCCTCGACAGGATGAACACTGAAGCTTTCTTT. This translates into CATSRGPLDRMNTEAFF. The chain employs TRBV15 and TRBJ1-1; maybe TRBD1 (6 bases). CDR1 and CDR2 from the germline V gene are LNHNV and YYDKDF (reference sequence). V lost 1 base and J lost 0, with 15 bases in between. This CDR3 is built from 17 residues.

The genes are TRBV2 and TRBJ2-1, with TRBD2 as a possible D gene (5 bases). With 7 bases removed from V and 3 bases from J, the gap between germline ends came to 13 bases. The CDR3 runs to 14 residues. The V gene's germline CDR1 is SNHLY and CDR2 FYNNEI. CDR3 coding DNA: TGTGCCAGCACTGAGAGGGCTAACTACAATGAGCAGTTCTTC. It is translated as CASTERANYNEQFF.

This rearrangement joins TRBV28 to TRBJ1-4; 9 nucleotides line up with TRBD1. The V segment lost 5 bases and the J segment 5 bases; nucleotides outside the gene matches: 12. CDR1 and CDR2 from the germline V gene are MDHEN and SYDVKM. The CDR3 totals 17 residues. Written as DNA, the CDR3 is TGTGCCAGCAGTCAACTGACTGGGACAGGGAAGAATGAAAAACTGTTTTTT. It specifies CASSQLTGTGKNEKLFF.

This clone was seen once. V is TRBV29-1 and J is TRBJ2-1; D is undetermined. The germline gives CDR1 SQVTM, CDR2 ANQGSEA. V gave up 8 bases and J gave up 0 bases, with 11 bases separating them. CDR3 length: 13 residues. CDR3 residues: CSLSKSSYNEQFF. CDR3 bases: TGCAGCCTTAGTAAAAGCTCCTACAATGAGCAGTTCTTC.

The rearrangement uses TRBV27 and TRBJ2-2; TRBD1 might be the D (5 bases). CDR3 length: 13 amino acids. Trimming pared 4 bases from V and 4 bases from J, leaving 7 bases between. CDR1 is MNHEY, CDR2 SMNVEV, per germline (reference sequence). CDR3 bases: TGTGCCAGCAGTTCAGGGTTCACCGGGGAGCTGTTTTTT. It codes for CASSSGFTGELFF.

V usage is TRBV20-1 and J usage is TRBJ2-1, with 7 bases lining up with TRBD1. CDR1 and CDR2 from the germline V gene are DFQATT and SNEGSKA (reference sequence). The CDR3 consists of 11 residues. The DNA of the CDR3 is TGCATGCACTACAGGGGTAATGAGCAGTTCTTC. Protein: CMHYRGNEQFF.

This clone was detected only a few times. The chain is built from TRBV5-4 and TRBJ1-3; 9 nucleotides line up with TRBD1. Germline CDR1 SGHNT, CDR2 YYREEE (reference sequence). Germline trimming cut 3 bases from V and 4 bases from J; bases unmatched to any gene: 8. This CDR3 is built from 16 residues. The CDR3 spells CASSSGTGLKGNTIYF. DNA for the CDR3: TGTGCCAGCAGCTCCGGGACAGGGTTGAAAGGAAACACCATATATTTT.

The chain recombines TRBV6-5 with TRBJ1-3; D remains unclear. This CDR3 comprises 15 residues. Germline V CDR1 and CDR2: MNHEY, SVGAGI. V dropped 6 bases and J dropped 0 bases, with 12 bases sitting between them. CDR3 in DNA: TGTGCCAGCAGACCACTCGGGAGCTCTGGAAACACCATATATTTT. Amino acid sequence: CASRPLGSSGNTIYF.

The V call is TRBV6-1, the J call TRBJ2-7; a weak D match, TRBD2 (6 bases). CDR3 length: 13 amino acids. Germline CDR1 MNHNS, CDR2 SASEGT. The V end was cut by 3 bases, the J end by 4 bases, with 10 bases between. CDR3 region: CASSEGGEYEQYF. The CDR3, as DNA: TGTGCCAGCAGTGAGGGGGGAGAATACGAGCAGTACTTC.

The V call is TRBV19, the J call TRBJ1-2, with D unresolved. V was trimmed by 5 bases and J by 5 bases, leaving 12 bases between them. Germline CDR1 and CDR2: LNHDA and SQIVND (reference sequence). The CDR3 spans 13 residues. The chain's CDR3 is CASSPKLGYGYTF. The CDR3 DNA reads as TGTGCCAGTAGTCCTAAACTAGGGTATGGCTACACCTTC.

This chain uses TRBV5-5 with TRBJ1-6, with D possibly being TRBD1 (5 bases). Trimming removed 0 bases at V and 7 bases at J, with 8 bases between. The germline CDR1 and CDR2 sequences are SGHKS and YYEKEE (reference sequence). The CDR3 extends over 14 amino acids. The CDR3 is CASSLAGPNSPLHF. As DNA, the CDR3 is TGTGCCAGCAGCTTGGCAGGGCCGAATTCACCCCTCCACTTT.

The CDR3 region is CATRQGGGYTF. The DNA of the CDR3 is TGTGCCACCCGACAGGGAGGTGGCTACACCTTC. The V and J genes are TRBV6-5 and TRBJ1-2, with TRBD1 matching 7 bases. CDR1 and CDR2 (germline): MNHEY, SVGAGI. This CDR3 has 11 amino acids. V lost 10 bases to trimming and J lost 7 bases; unmatched junction nucleotides: 6.

This clone was detected only once. The chain couples TRBV5-1 to TRBJ2-2, with a tentative D call TRBD1 (6 bases). There are 15 residues in the CDR3. V lost 1 base to trimming and J lost 2 bases, with 9 bases between them. Germline V gene sequence: CDR1 SGHRS, CDR2 YFSETQ. The CDR3 region has the DNA TGCGCCAGCAGCTTGAACAGGGTCAACACCGGGGAGCTGTTTTTT. Amino acid sequence: CASSLNRVNTGELFF.

The chain joins TRBV30 to TRBJ1-2; D is undetermined. The CDR3 totals 11 residues. Trimming removed 2 bases from V and 4 bases from J, with 5 bases in between. In germline, CDR1 is GTSNPN, CDR2 SVGIG (reference sequence). CDR3 protein: CAWSSLYGYTF. CDR3 coding DNA: TGTGCCTGGAGTTCCCTCTATGGCTACACCTTC.

The rearrangement joins TRBV7-9 to TRBJ1-1; 7 positions match TRBD1. The CDR3 runs 14 residues. The V gene end was trimmed by 7 bases and the J gene end by 5 bases; junction bases not matched to a gene: 10. Germline CDR1 SEHNR, CDR2 FQNEAQ (reference sequence). The CDR3 loop is CASIPDRMGTEAFF. The CDR3 coding sequence is TGTGCCAGCATCCCGGACAGGATGGGGACTGAAGCTTTCTTT.

The chain employs TRBV18 and TRBJ1-2; possibly TRBD1 for D (6 bases). The V end was cut by 0 bases, the J end by 2 bases, with 10 bases between. There are 15 residues in the CDR3. In germline, CDR1 is KGHSH, CDR2 LQKENI. The CDR3, as DNA: TGTGCCAGCTCACCACCGCGACAGGCGAACTATGGCTACACCTTC. Encoded protein: CASSPPRQANYGYTF.

The rearrangement uses TRBV6-5 and TRBJ1-1; TRBD1 is a possible D gene (5 bases). The CDR3 has 12 amino acids. Looked up from germline, CDR1 is MNHEY and CDR2 is SVGAGI. Trimming took off 6 bases at V and 1 base at J, with 6 bases between the two ends. The DNA of the CDR3 is TGTGCCAGCAGGCAGGGGAACACTGAAGCTTTCTTT. Translating gives CASRQGNTEAFF.

The V and J genes are TRBV6-5 and TRBJ1-2; 9 positions agree with TRBD1. The J segment lost 11 bases and the V segment lost 2 bases, leaving 6 bases of the junction unmatched. CDR1 is MNHEY, CDR2 SVGAGI, per germline. This CDR3 contains 13 residues. In DNA, the CDR3 is TGTGCCAGCAGTTACAGTACAGGGGGCGCGTACACCTTC. Encoded protein: CASSYSTGGAYTF.

The chain is built from TRBV6-6 and TRBJ1-6; D possibly corresponds to TRBD1 (6 bases). Germline V lookup: CDR1 MNHNY, CDR2 SVGAGI (reference sequence). Trimming stripped 6 bases from V and 9 bases from J, with 18 bases between. This CDR3 is 15 amino acids long. Written as DNA, the CDR3 is TGTGCCAGCAGCTTGATGCAGGGGACCAGTTCACCCCTCCACTTT. This encodes CASSLMQGTSSPLHF.